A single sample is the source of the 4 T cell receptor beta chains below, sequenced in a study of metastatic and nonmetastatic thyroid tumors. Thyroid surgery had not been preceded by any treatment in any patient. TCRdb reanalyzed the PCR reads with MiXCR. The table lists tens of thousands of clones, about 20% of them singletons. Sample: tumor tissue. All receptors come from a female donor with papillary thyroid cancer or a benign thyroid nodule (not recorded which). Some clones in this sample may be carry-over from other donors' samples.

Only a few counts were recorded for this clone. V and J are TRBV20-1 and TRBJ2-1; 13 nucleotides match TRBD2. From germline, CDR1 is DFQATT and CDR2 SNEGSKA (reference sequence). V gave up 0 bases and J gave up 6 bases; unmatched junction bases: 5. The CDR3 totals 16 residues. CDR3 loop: CSARETSGRWVNEQFF. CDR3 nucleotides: TGCAGTGCTAGAGAGACTAGCGGGAGGTGGGTCAATGAGCAGTTCTTC.

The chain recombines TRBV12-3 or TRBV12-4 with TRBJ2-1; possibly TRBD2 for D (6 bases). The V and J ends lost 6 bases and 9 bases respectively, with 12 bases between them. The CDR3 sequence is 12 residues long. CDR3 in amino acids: CASSLTSFEQFF. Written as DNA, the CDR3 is TGTGCCAGCAGCCTGACTAGTTTTGAGCAGTTCTTC.

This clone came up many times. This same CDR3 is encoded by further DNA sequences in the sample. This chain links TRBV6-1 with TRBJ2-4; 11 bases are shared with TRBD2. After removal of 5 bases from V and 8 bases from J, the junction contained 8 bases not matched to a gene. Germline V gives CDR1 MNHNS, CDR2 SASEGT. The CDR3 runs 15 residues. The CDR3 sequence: CASSYALAGVDIQYF. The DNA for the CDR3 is TGTGCCAGCAGTTATGCACTAGCGGGAGTAGACATTCAGTACTTC.

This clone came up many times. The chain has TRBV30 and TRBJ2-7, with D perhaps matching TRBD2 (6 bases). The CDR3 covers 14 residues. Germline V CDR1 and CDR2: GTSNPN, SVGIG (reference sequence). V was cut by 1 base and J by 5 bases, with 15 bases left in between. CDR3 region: CAWSEAGRGDEQYF. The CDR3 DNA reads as TGTGCCTGGAGTGAGGCCGGGAGAGGTGACGAGCAGTACTTC.